Presented here are 32 T cell receptor beta chains from one specimen sequenced in a study of blood T cell repertoires in COVID-19. Profiled with immunoSEQ multiplex PCR; TCRdb holds only in-frame clones, not every one. The data show approximately 130,000 clones, around 85% seen once. The sequencing input was peripheral blood. The receptors come from a human donor in a cohort sampled during active COVID-19.

The chain links TRBV5-1 to TRBJ2-2, with TRBD2 matching over 7 bases. After removal of 1 base from V and 5 bases from J, the junction contained 2 bases not matched to a gene. The CDR3 sequence is 14 residues long. CDR1 and CDR2 (germline): SGHRS, YFSETQ. CDR3 residues: CASSLSGGTGELFF. CDR3 nucleotides: TGCGCCAGCAGCTTGTCGGGAGGAACCGGGGAGCTGTTTTTT.

This rearrangement joins TRBV5-6 to TRBJ2-5, with 8 bases identical to TRBD1. The trim removed 4 bases at V and 4 bases at J, leaving 9 bases unmatched. Germline V CDR1 and CDR2: SGHDT, YYEEEE. The CDR3 has 15 residues. CDR3 residues: CASSPGQGLGETQYF. CDR3 nucleotide sequence: TGTGCCAGCAGCCCAGGACAGGGATTAGGAGAGACCCAGTACTTC.

The rearrangement uses TRBV4-3 and TRBJ1-2, with D tentatively TRBD1 (6 bases). V was pared by 5 bases and J by 7 bases, with 11 bases between. Germline V gene sequence: CDR1 LGHNA, CDR2 YSLEER. The length of the CDR3 is 12 residues. The DNA of the CDR3 is TGCGCCAGCAGCTCCCAGGGGTTTGGCTACACCTTC. It codes for CASSSQGFGYTF.

The CDR3 nucleotides read TGTGCCTGGAGCTTAGGGGACAGGTTAACGCGGAATTCACCCCTCCACTTT. Amino acid sequence: CAWSLGDRLTRNSPLHF. V and J are TRBV30 and TRBJ1-6; 8 bases map to TRBD1. V dropped 3 bases and J dropped 7; count of bases not matched to a gene: 14. Germline V gene lookup returns CDR1 GTSNPN and CDR2 SVGIG (reference sequence). This CDR3 is 17 amino acids long.

This clone was seen a handful of times. The same CDR3 can be traced to other DNA sequences in this sample. V and J are TRBV2 and TRBJ1-5; 7 nucleotides agree with TRBD1. This CDR3 is 15 amino acids long. Germline V gene sequence: CDR1 SNHLY, CDR2 FYNNEI. The V segment lost 6 bases and the J segment 0 bases; nucleotides outside the gene matches: 5. The CDR3 protein is CASRRDRNSNQPQHF. In nucleotides, the CDR3 is TGTGCCAGCAGGCGGGACAGAAATAGCAATCAGCCCCAGCATTTT. Combining the CDR3 with reference TRBV2 and TRBJ1-5 gives the whole variable domain EPEVTQTPSHQVTQMGQEVILRCVPISNHLYFYWYRQILGQKVEFLVSFYNNEISEKSEIFDDQFSVERPDGSNFTLKIRSTKLEDSAMYFCASRRDRNSNQPQHFGDGTRLSIL.

The gene calls are TRBV11-3 and TRBJ1-2, with 8 bases lining up with TRBD1. Germline assignment: CDR1 SGHNT and CDR2 YENEEA. V gave up 1 base and J gave up 4 bases; unmatched junction bases: 17. This CDR3 comprises 19 residues. The CDR3 here is CASSLVRSRGQSGPYGYTF. The CDR3, as DNA: TGTGCCAGCAGCTTAGTTCGTAGCAGGGGGCAGAGCGGACCCTATGGCTACACCTTC.

The genes are TRBV4-3 and TRBJ1-1, with 10 bases identical to TRBD1. Trimming cost V 2 bases and J 1 base; bases outside gene matches: 1. This CDR3 has 15 residues. Germline CDR1 is LGHNA and CDR2 is YSLEER. CDR3 amino acids: CASSQRTGGNTEAFF. The DNA for the CDR3 is TGCGCCAGCAGCCAAAGGACAGGGGGGAACACTGAAGCTTTCTTT.

The chain combines TRBV18 with TRBJ1-2; D gene unclear. The germline V gene has CDR1 KGHSH and CDR2 LQKENI. V lost 1 base and J 5 bases, leaving 8 bases between the germline ends. This CDR3 is 13 amino acids long. CDR3 DNA sequence: TGTGCCAGCTCACCACTGGGCAGTTATGGCTACACCTTC. Protein product: CASSPLGSYGYTF.

The rearrangement links TRBV4-3 to TRBJ1-5; 7 bases line up with TRBD1. V dropped 4 bases and J dropped 1; count of bases not matched to a gene: 7. The germline gives CDR1 LGHNA, CDR2 YSLEER. The CDR3 totals 16 residues. CDR3 in DNA: TGCGCCAGCAGCCCTGGGACAGCGGCCAGCAATCAGCCCCAGCATTTT. This translates into CASSPGTAASNQPQHF.

The chain joins TRBV11-2 to TRBJ2-3; 13 nucleotides line up with TRBD2. V lost 5 bases and J lost 6; bases outside the gene matches: 8. CDR3 length: 16 residues. The germline V gene encodes CDR1 SGHAT and CDR2 FQNNGV. CDR3 amino acids: CASSPPGLAGADTQYF. CDR3 DNA: TGTGCCAGCAGCCCCCCCGGACTAGCGGGAGCCGATACGCAGTATTTT.

The chain combines TRBV7-3 with TRBJ2-2; D perhaps matches TRBD2 (6 bases). The germline V gene encodes CDR1 SGHTA and CDR2 FQGTGA. The CDR3 contains 15 residues. With 6 bases removed from V and 1 base from J, the gap between germline ends came to 12 bases. The CDR3 reads CASRPGGVNTGELFF. The CDR3 coding sequence is TGTGCCAGCAGGCCCGGGGGAGTGAACACCGGGGAGCTGTTTTTT.

The CDR3 DNA sequence: TGTGCCAGCAGCTTATCGGGACAGGGGAATGAAAAACTGTTTTTT. This gives the protein CASSLSGQGNEKLFF. V usage is TRBV5-5 and J usage is TRBJ1-4; 10 bases are shared with TRBD1. Germline V gives CDR1 SGHKS, CDR2 YYEKEE (reference sequence). V was pared by 2 bases and J by 5 bases, with 3 bases of the junction left unmatched. The CDR3 is 15 amino acids.

This sequence joins TRBV7-2 and TRBJ2-1; perhaps TRBD2 as D (6 bases). CDR1 is SGHTA, CDR2 FQGNSA, per germline. This CDR3 spans 15 amino acids. Trimming removed 1 base at V and 6 bases at J, with 13 bases between. The chain's CDR3 is CASSLDGSGSNEQFF. The CDR3 DNA reads TGTGCCAGCAGCTTAGACGGGAGTGGCTCCAATGAGCAGTTCTTC. The whole variable domain, filled in from reference TRBV7-2 and TRBJ2-1, reads GAGVSQSPSNKVTEKGKDVELRCDPISGHTALYWYRQSLGQGLEFLIYFQGNSAPDKSGLPSDRFSAERTGGSVSTLTIQRTQQEDSAVYLCASSLDGSGSNEQFFGPGTRLTVL.

This clone was seen a handful of times. The chain carries TRBV2 and TRBJ2-7, with 9 bases fitting TRBD2. There are 16 residues in the CDR3. In germline, CDR1 is SNHLY, CDR2 FYNNEI. After removal of 6 bases from V and 6 bases from J, the junction contained 15 bases not matched to a gene. The CDR3 DNA is TGTGCCAGCAGCCCCCTCAGGGGTAGCGGGAGTTTCGAGCAGTACGTC. The encoded protein is CASSPLRGSGSFEQYV.

This clone was observed once. V gene TRBV7-9 combines with J gene TRBJ2-6; the match to TRBD1 covers 8 bases. There are 16 residues in the CDR3. The J segment lost 4 bases and the V segment lost 5 bases, leaving 7 bases of the junction unmatched. CDR1 and CDR2 (germline): SEHNR, FQNEAQ (reference sequence). The CDR3 nucleotides read TGTGCCAGCAGCCTTGGACAGGGATCAGGGGCCAACGTCCTGACTTTC. This encodes CASSLGQGSGANVLTF. The complete variable domain, with remaining parts taken from reference TRBV7-9 and TRBJ2-6, reads DTGVSQNPRHKITKRGQNVTFRCDPISEHNRLYWYRQTLGQGPEFLTYFQNEAQLEKSRLLSDRFSAERPKGSFSTLEIQRTEQGDSAMYLCASSLGQGSGANVLTFGAGSRLTVL.

This chain joins TRBV6-5 and TRBJ2-1; the match to TRBD1 covers 7 bases. V lost 7 bases and J lost 6; bases outside the gene matches: 9. The length of the CDR3 is 14 residues. Germline CDR1 MNHEY, CDR2 SVGAGI. The CDR3 protein is CASNDREGSNEQFF. CDR3 coding DNA: TGTGCCAGCAACGACAGGGAAGGGAGCAATGAGCAGTTCTTC.

The chain joins TRBV6-1 to TRBJ1-6; the D gene is possibly TRBD1 (5 bases). The V end was cut by 3 bases, the J end by 9 bases, with 18 bases between. Germline CDR1 is MNHNS and CDR2 is SASEGT. The CDR3 is 16 residues long. The CDR3 spells CASSDLWGIEISPLHF. CDR3 in DNA: TGTGCCAGCAGTGACCTCTGGGGCATCGAAATTTCACCCCTCCACTTT.

V gene TRBV24-1 combines with J gene TRBJ2-5; TRBD1 matches at 7 bases. V lost 3 bases to trimming and J lost 5 bases; unmatched junction nucleotides: 11. The CDR3 runs to 16 residues. Germline lookup yields CDR1 KGHDR and CDR2 SFDVKD. The CDR3: CATSDRTGGSMETQYF. DNA of the CDR3: TGTGCCACCAGTGATCGGACAGGTGGTTCAATGGAGACCCAGTACTTC.

The rearrangement uses TRBV6-5 and TRBJ2-4; no clear D. V lost 0 bases and J 7 bases, leaving 7 bases between the germline ends. The V gene's germline CDR1 is MNHEY and CDR2 SVGAGI. This CDR3 is 13 amino acids long. The CDR3 spells CASSYSLENIQYF. The CDR3 DNA follows: TGTGCCAGCAGTTACTCTCTGGAGAACATTCAGTACTTC.

V gene TRBV9 combines with J gene TRBJ1-2; 7 bases agree with TRBD1. V lost 4 bases and J lost 4; bases outside the gene matches: 10. CDR1 and CDR2 (germline): SGDLS, YYNGEE. The CDR3 is 15 amino acids. The CDR3 DNA reads as TGTGCCAGCAGCACAAGACAGGGAGAGAGCTATGGCTACACCTTC. This encodes CASSTRQGESYGYTF.

This clone has just a few counts. The gene calls are TRBV7-3 and TRBJ2-7; tentative D call: TRBD2 (5 bases). Germline V gene sequence: CDR1 SGHTA, CDR2 FQGTGA. This CDR3 region has 12 residues. Trimming stripped 6 bases from V and 3 bases from J, with 9 bases between. CDR3 protein: CASRGRGYEQYF. In nucleotides, the CDR3 is TGTGCCAGCAGGGGGAGAGGCTACGAGCAGTACTTC.

The genes are TRBV7-9 and TRBJ1-1; 7 bases are a match to TRBD1. The ends lost 4 bases at V and 0 bases at J; junction bases unmatched: 5. The CDR3 consists of 15 residues. Germline CDR1 reads SEHNR; CDR2 reads FQNEAQ (reference sequence). The CDR3: CASSSQGTVNTEAFF. The DNA for the CDR3 is TGTGCCAGCAGCTCACAAGGGACAGTGAACACTGAAGCTTTCTTT. Full variable domain (rest looked up from reference TRBV7-9 and TRBJ1-1): DTGVSQNPRHKITKRGQNVTFRCDPISEHNRLYWYRQTLGQGPEFLTYFQNEAQLEKSRLLSDRFSAERPKGSFSTLEIQRTEQGDSAMYLCASSSQGTVNTEAFFGQGTRLTVV.

The gene calls are TRBV2 and TRBJ1-2, with D hard to call. CDR1 and CDR2 (germline): SNHLY, FYNNEI. CDR3 length: 12 amino acids. V gave up 6 bases and J gave up 8 bases, with 13 bases separating them. CDR3 residues: CASRAGIWGYTF. CDR3 nucleotide sequence: TGTGCCAGCAGGGCGGGCATATGGGGCTACACCTTC. Filled out from reference TRBV2 and TRBJ1-2, the complete variable domain reads EPEVTQTPSHQVTQMGQEVILRCVPISNHLYFYWYRQILGQKVEFLVSFYNNEISEKSEIFDDQFSVERPDGSNFTLKIRSTKLEDSAMYFCASRAGIWGYTFGSGTRLTVV.

The CDR3 sequence: CASSPIPGQGHTGELFF. As DNA, the CDR3 is TGTGCCAGCAGTCCCATCCCGGGACAGGGACACACCGGGGAGCTGTTTTTT. The rearrangement links TRBV5-8 to TRBJ2-2; 9 nucleotides agree with TRBD1. The length of the CDR3 is 17 residues. Germline loops: CDR1 SGHTS, CDR2 YDEGEE. Germline trimming cut 5 bases from V and 3 bases from J; bases unmatched to any gene: 11.

The J gene is TRBJ1-1, the V gene TRBV12-3 or TRBV12-4; D possibly corresponds to TRBD1 (5 bases). CDR3 size: 13 residues. The V gene lost 3 bases and the J gene lost 1 base, with 6 bases spanning the gap. CDR3 bases: TGTGCCAGCAGTTTCGGGGGGAACACTGAAGCTTTCTTT. It encodes CASSFGGNTEAFF.

This clone was seen only a few times. The chain recombines TRBV6-2 or TRBV6-3 with TRBJ1-3, with D unclear. V gave up 6 bases and J gave up 4 bases, with 13 bases separating them. The CDR3 sequence is 14 residues long. Germline V lookup: CDR1 MNHEY, CDR2 SVGEGT. The CDR3 protein is CASSPGEVGNTIYF. CDR3 in DNA: TGTGCCAGCAGCCCCGGTGAAGTGGGAAACACCATATATTTT.

Only one count was recorded for this clone. The chain couples TRBV5-6 to TRBJ1-3; D may be TRBD1 (6 bases). Germline CDR1 is SGHDT and CDR2 is YYEEEE. V was cut by 3 bases and J by 5 bases, with 21 bases left in between. The CDR3 loop spans 17 amino acids. The CDR3 spells CASSSHRETGPRNTIYF. The CDR3 DNA sequence: TGTGCCAGCAGCTCCCATAGGGAAACAGGGCCGAGAAACACCATATATTTT.

The rearrangement uses TRBV6-5 and TRBJ2-5, with 7 nucleotides matching TRBD1. There are 14 residues in the CDR3. From germline, CDR1 is MNHEY and CDR2 SVGAGI. V was pared by 8 bases and J by 4 bases, with 10 bases of the junction left unmatched. CDR3 coding DNA: TGTGCCAGCCAAGAACAGGGGTATCGAGAGACCCAGTACTTC. Protein product: CASQEQGYRETQYF.

J is TRBJ1-2 and V is TRBV12-3 or TRBV12-4; D uncertain. Between the trimmed V and J ends, which lost 4 bases and 6 bases, there was a span of 12 bases. The length of the CDR3 is 13 residues. CDR3 DNA: TGTGCCAGCAGTTACGTACCCACAGATGGCTACACCTTC. Translated: CASSYVPTDGYTF.

This chain links TRBV6-1 with TRBJ2-3, with D tentatively TRBD1 (6 bases). Germline V gene sequence: CDR1 MNHNS, CDR2 SASEGT. The CDR3 extends over 14 amino acids. V was trimmed by 3 bases and J by 3 bases, leaving 10 bases between them. In DNA form, the CDR3 reads TGTGCCAGCAGTGAGGCGACAGGTACAGATACGCAGTATTTT. Its protein product is CASSEATGTDTQYF.

The chain uses TRBV19 and TRBJ2-7, with 9 positions matching TRBD1. The CDR3 has 14 residues. J was trimmed by 5 bases and V by 7 bases; bases with no gene match: 9. Germline loops: CDR1 LNHDA, CDR2 SQIVND (reference sequence). CDR3 protein: CASTGQGQPHEQYF. CDR3 DNA: TGTGCCAGTACCGGACAGGGGCAACCCCACGAGCAGTACTTC. The full variable domain, with the rest looked up from reference TRBV19 and TRBJ2-7, is DGGITQSPKYLFRKEGQNVTLSCEQNLNHDAMYWYRQDPGQGLRLIYYSQIVNDFQKGDIAEGYSVSREKKESFPLTVTSAQKNPTAFYLCASTGQGQPHEQYFGPGTRLTVT.

The chain carries TRBV7-9 and TRBJ2-7; 10 nucleotides line up with TRBD2. Per the germline V gene, CDR1 is SEHNR and CDR2 is FQNEAQ (reference sequence). V trimming: 3 bases; J trimming: 3 bases; junction bases outside the gene matches: 5. CDR3 length: 15 amino acids. In nucleotides, the CDR3 is TGTGCCAGCAGCTTGACCCTAGCGGGAGTCTACGAGCAGTACTTC. Amino acid sequence: CASSLTLAGVYEQYF.